The 23 T cell receptor beta chains below all came from one sample that was sequenced in a study of HIV-infected patients and healthy controls. Follow-up blood was drawn about 14 weeks, roughly three months, after antiretroviral therapy began. Whole blood was used without fractionation, so all unsorted peripheral T cells were included. cDNA was made from approximately 500 ng RNA using alpha and beta constant primers. Alpha and beta chain libraries were made separately by chain-specific third strand synthesis with multiplexing indices. TCRdb ran MiXCR on the 5' RACE reads and lists one entry per CDR3 protein. The top ten hold 21% of the sample, which has more than 15,000 distinct CDR3 sequences, roughly 7.9% seen once. Sequencing was performed on blood, taken during antiretroviral therapy. These receptor sequences come from an adult with HIV infection.

This clonotype was counted many times. V usage is TRBV10-1 and J usage is TRBJ2-7; D not certain. Germline V CDR1 and CDR2: WNHNN, SYGVQD (reference sequence). Trimming cost V 3 bases and J 4 bases, with 4 bases left between them. The CDR3 is 11 residues long. The CDR3 nucleotides read TGCGCCAGCAGTGAAGGTTACGAGCAGTACTTC. Translation gives CASSEGYEQYF.

V gene TRBV19 combines with J gene TRBJ1-1, with D tentatively TRBD1 (5 bases). The germline V gene has CDR1 LNHDA and CDR2 SQIVND (reference sequence). V lost 4 bases and J 7 bases, leaving 19 bases between the germline ends. This CDR3 is built from 15 residues. DNA of the CDR3: TGTGCCAGTAGTAGCCCCAGGGATATCGGCAATGAAGCTTTCTTT. This gives the protein CASSSPRDIGNEAFF. Using reference TRBV19 and TRBJ1-1 for the parts outside the CDR3, the full variable domain is DGGITQSPKYLFRKEGQNVTLSCEQNLNHDAMYWYRQDPGQGLRLIYYSQIVNDFQKGDIAEGYSVSREKKESFPLTVTSAQKNPTAFYLCASSSPRDIGNEAFFGQGTRLTVV.

In its sample, this clonotype was seen many times. The rearrangement joins TRBV12-3 or TRBV12-4 to TRBJ1-6; possible D gene TRBD1, 5 bases. Trimming took 6 bases from V and 7 from J, leaving 19 bases between them. The length of the CDR3 is 16 residues. The CDR3 is CASSPTGTSDNSPLHF. Written as DNA, the CDR3 is TGTGCCAGCAGCCCAACCGGGACCTCCGACAATTCACCCCTCCACTTT.

This chain connects TRBV4-1 to TRBJ2-7; the D gene could be TRBD1 or TRBD2 (7 bases each). The V end lost 1 base, the J end lost 5 bases, and 15 bases lay between the germline ends. This CDR3 has 15 residues. The germline gives CDR1 MGHRA, CDR2 YSYEKL. The CDR3 region is CASSQVPGGVHEQYF. The CDR3 DNA reads TGCGCCAGCAGCCAAGTCCCAGGGGGGGTCCACGAGCAGTACTTC.

This clonotype was seen at least ten times. The chain has TRBV28 and TRBJ2-3; D remains ambiguous. Germline assignment: CDR1 MDHEN and CDR2 SYDVKM. V was cut by 2 bases and J by 2 bases, with 2 bases left in between. CDR3 size: 12 residues. CDR3 residues: CASSLITDTQYF. The CDR3 nucleotides read TGTGCCAGCAGTTTAATCACAGATACGCAGTATTTT.

This clonotype came up many times. The chain employs TRBV6-5 and TRBJ2-3; 12 positions match TRBD2. J lost 2 bases, V lost 6 bases, and 9 bases had no gene match. Germline V lookup: CDR1 MNHEY, CDR2 SVGAGI. The CDR3 has 17 amino acids. The CDR3 region is CASRNPGLAGNTDTQYF. In DNA form, the CDR3 reads TGTGCCAGCAGGAACCCCGGACTAGCGGGGAACACAGATACGCAGTATTTT.

This clonotype was picked up many times. The rearrangement links TRBV28 to TRBJ1-4; the D gene is possibly TRBD1 (6 bases). The CDR3 spans 14 residues. With 3 bases removed from V and 3 bases from J, the gap between germline ends came to 8 bases. Germline V gene data show CDR1 as MDHEN and CDR2 as SYDVKM. CDR3 in amino acids: CASSFDRSNEKLFF. For the CDR3, the DNA is TGTGCCAGCAGTTTCGACAGGTCTAATGAAAAACTGTTTTTT.

This clonotype is classed as medium-sized (0.01 to 0.1%). CDR3 sequence (DNA): TGCAGCGTTGAGAACACTGAAGCTTTCTTT. Translated, it gives CSVENTEAFF. The genes are TRBV29-1 and TRBJ1-1; no definite D call. Trimming removed 3 bases at V and 1 base at J, with 0 bases between. Germline V lookup: CDR1 SQVTM, CDR2 ANQGSEA. The CDR3 is made up of 10 amino acids.

This clonotype was recorded many times. V usage is TRBV5-1 and J usage is TRBJ2-7; D may be TRBD1 (6 bases). CDR3 length equals 15 residues. Germline CDR1 is SGHRS and CDR2 is YFSETQ. Trimming took 4 bases from V and 0 from J, leaving 14 bases between them. The CDR3 bases are TGCGCCAGCAGCGGCAGGGGCGGACGCTCCTACGAGCAGTACTTC. This codes for CASSGRGGRSYEQYF.

This clonotype was counted at least ten times. The rearrangement uses TRBV6-6 and TRBJ2-1, with 8 bases fitting TRBD2. The V segment lost 2 bases and the J segment 6 bases; nucleotides outside the gene matches: 12. The CDR3 runs 17 residues. Per germline, CDR1 MNHNY and CDR2 SVGAGI (reference sequence). CDR3 nucleotide sequence: TGTGCCAGCAGTTACCCCAACATAGCGGGACCGACCAATGAGCAGTTCTTC. Translation gives CASSYPNIAGPTNEQFF.

The chain recombines TRBV5-4 with TRBJ2-7; D is perhaps TRBD2 (5 bases). Germline-derived CDR1 and CDR2 are SGHNT and YYREEE (reference sequence). Trimming pared 0 bases from V and 2 bases from J, leaving 12 bases between. This CDR3 region has 15 residues. In nucleotides, the CDR3 is TGTGCCAGCAGCTTGGACGCCAGCGGCCCCTACGAGCAGTACTTC. This translates into CASSLDASGPYEQYF. The variable domain in full, with the rest retrieved from reference TRBV5-4 and TRBJ2-7, is ETGVTQSPTHLIKTRGQQVTLRCSSQSGHNTVSWYQQALGQGPQFIFQYYREEENGRGNFPPRFSGLQFPNYSSELNVNALELDDSALYLCASSLDASGPYEQYFGPGTRLTVT.

This clonotype was recorded at least ten times. This rearrangement joins TRBV5-1 to TRBJ2-1; no definite D call. The CDR3 spans 13 residues. The germline V gene has CDR1 SGHRS and CDR2 YFSETQ. Trimming shortened V by 4 bases and J by 5 bases, and 10 bases separated the two germline ends. DNA of the CDR3: TGCGCCAGCAGCCGGGTTGTGGACAATGAGCAGTTCTTC. Its translation: CASSRVVDNEQFF. The entire variable domain, with the rest obtained from reference TRBV5-1 and TRBJ2-1, is as follows: KAGVTQTPRYLIKTRGQQVTLSCSPISGHRSVSWYQQTPGQGLQFLFEYFSETQRNKGNFPGRFSGRQFSNSRSEMNVSTLELGDSALYLCASSRVVDNEQFFGPGTRLTVL.

This chain uses TRBV5-6 with TRBJ1-6; the D gene is possibly TRBD1 (6 bases). Germline V lookup: CDR1 SGHDT, CDR2 YYEEEE. The CDR3 contains 17 residues. The V end lost 3 bases, the J end lost 0 bases, and 13 bases lay between the germline ends. This CDR3 is CASSSLQGGSYNSPLHF. The CDR3 bases are TGTGCCAGCAGCTCCCTACAGGGCGGCTCCTATAATTCACCCCTCCACTTT.

This clonotype was found many times. The J gene is TRBJ2-7, the V gene TRBV20-1; 7 positions match TRBD2. The CDR3 covers 16 residues. V dropped 3 bases and J dropped 1; count of bases not matched to a gene: 12. Germline CDR1 reads DFQATT; CDR2 reads SNEGSKA (reference sequence). CDR3 sequence reads: CSASGLLAEGSYEQYF. For the CDR3, the DNA is TGCAGTGCTAGCGGTCTTCTAGCGGAGGGGTCCTACGAGCAGTACTTC.

The J gene is TRBJ1-6, the V gene TRBV6-1; a possible D gene is TRBD1 (6 bases). The germline CDR1 and CDR2 sequences are MNHNS and SASEGT. V was pared by 1 base and J by 7 bases, with 8 bases between. The CDR3 extends over 14 amino acids. CDR3 region: CASSEEQGNSPLHF. The CDR3 DNA sequence: TGTGCCAGCAGTGAAGAGCAGGGGAATTCACCCCTCCACTTT.

The table lists this clonotype with many counts. V and J are TRBV7-9 and TRBJ2-1, with no clear D. V was clipped by 1 base and J by 8 bases, with 15 bases between them. Germline V gene data show CDR1 as SEHNR and CDR2 as FQNEAQ (reference sequence). The CDR3 totals 15 residues. CDR3 nucleotides: TGTGCCAGCAGCTTAGATTGGGGAAATTTGGATGAGCAGTTCTTC. It specifies CASSLDWGNLDEQFF.

This clonotype is labeled as medium-sized (0.01 to 0.1%). V is TRBV14 and J is TRBJ1-2; 7 bases are shared with TRBD1. This CDR3 comprises 17 residues. The trim removed 2 bases at V and 2 bases at J, leaving 11 bases unmatched. CDR1 and CDR2 from the germline V gene are SGHDN and FVKESK. In DNA, the CDR3 is TGTGCCAGCAGCCAATCTCTACCGGGACAGAAAAACTATGGCTACACCTTC. Translating gives CASSQSLPGQKNYGYTF.

The gene calls are TRBV4-1 and TRBJ2-1; D is possibly TRBD1 (5 bases). Trimming removed 0 bases at V and 5 bases at J, with 17 bases between. CDR3 length: 17 residues. Germline-derived CDR1 and CDR2 are MGHRA and YSYEKL. The CDR3 DNA sequence: TGCGCCAGCAGCCAAGATAGATCCCAGGGCCTAAACAATGAGCAGTTCTTC. This sequence encodes CASSQDRSQGLNNEQFF.

This clonotype was observed at least ten times. The V call is TRBV7-2, the J call TRBJ2-1; TRBD2 matches 11 bases. The CDR3 is made up of 14 amino acids. Germline V gives CDR1 SGHTA, CDR2 FQGNSA. The V segment lost 7 bases and the J segment 7 bases; nucleotides outside the gene matches: 6. The DNA of the CDR3 is TGTGCCAGCAAGGCTAGCGGGAGGAGGAATGAGCAGTTCTTC. This gives the protein CASKASGRRNEQFF.

This clonotype was recorded at least ten times. The genes are TRBV4-2 and TRBJ1-2, with D uncertain. CDR3 size: 17 residues. Per the germline V gene, CDR1 is LGHNA and CDR2 is YNFKEQ. Deletions cut 0 bases from V and 4 bases from J, with 18 bases between. The CDR3 loop reads CASSQDGLEISTYGYTF. The CDR3 DNA sequence: TGTGCCAGCAGCCAAGATGGTTTGGAAATTTCCACCTATGGCTACACCTTC.

This clonotype was observed many times. J is TRBJ2-1 and V is TRBV6-5, with D uncertain. Germline CDR1 is MNHEY and CDR2 is SVGAGI. The CDR3 runs 14 residues. Trimming pared 0 bases from V and 5 bases from J, leaving 8 bases between. CDR3 coding DNA: TGTGCCAGCAGTTACTCGAGTCCTCACAATGAGCAGTTCTTC. This translates into CASSYSSPHNEQFF.

The table lists this clonotype with many counts. This chain links TRBV5-1 with TRBJ2-2; either TRBD1 or TRBD2 may fit D (5 bases each). CDR1 and CDR2 from the germline V gene are SGHRS and YFSETQ. This CDR3 spans 15 amino acids. Deletions cut 0 bases from V and 5 bases from J, with 11 bases between. This CDR3 is CASSLVDGTTGELFF. The DNA for the CDR3 is TGCGCCAGCAGCTTGGTCGATGGGACGACCGGGGAGCTGTTTTTT.

Only one count was recorded for this clonotype. The chain combines TRBV7-9 with TRBJ1-5; D is ambiguous. The CDR3 consists of 13 residues. Germline lookup yields CDR1 SEHNR and CDR2 FQNEAQ (reference sequence). V dropped 5 bases and J dropped 4 bases, with 9 bases sitting between them. The CDR3 bases are TGTGCCAGCAGCGACGGGCGGAATCAGCCCCAGCATTTT. Amino acid sequence: CASSDGRNQPQHF. The whole variable domain, remainder taken from reference TRBV7-9 and TRBJ1-5, is DTGVSQNPRHKITKRGQNVTFRCDPISEHNRLYWYRQTLGQGPEFLTYFQNEAQLEKSRLLSDRFSAERPKGSFSTLEIQRTEQGDSAMYLCASSDGRNQPQHFGDGTRLSIL.